Below, 11 T cell receptor beta chains from the same sample are listed, as sequenced in a study of OX40 agonist ivuxolimab in advanced cancers. The data were produced by immunoSEQ multiplex PCR, yet TCRdb's version contains in-frame clones alone and is incomplete. The table shows 55,000 to 65,000 clones, with 84% occurring only once. This sample comprised CD4+ or CD8+ T cells sorted from blood, obtained in a trial of the OX40 agonist ivuxolimab. These receptors were collected from an adult with an advanced solid tumor such as melanoma, head and neck, liver or kidney cancer.

The chain combines TRBV28 with TRBJ2-2; D call uncertain. Germline CDR1 and CDR2: MDHEN and SYDVKM. Deletions cut 7 bases from V and 0 bases from J, with 12 bases between. This CDR3 is built from 15 residues. In DNA form, the CDR3 reads TGTGCCAGCACAACGGTTGGGACGAACACCGGGGAGCTGTTTTTT. Residues: CASTTVGTNTGELFF.

V and J are TRBV6-5 and TRBJ1-5; 7 positions agree with TRBD1. J gave up 1 base and V 4 bases, and 7 bases lay outside the gene matches. The CDR3 consists of 16 residues. The V gene's germline CDR1 is MNHEY and CDR2 SVGAGI. In DNA, the CDR3 is TGTGCCAGCAGTTCCTCCCTCAGGGGGAGCAATCAGCCCCAGCATTTT. It translates to CASSSSLRGSNQPQHF.

The chain links TRBV4-1 to TRBJ2-5; 9 bases fit TRBD2. Germline CDR1 MGHRA, CDR2 YSYEKL. This CDR3 is 13 amino acids long. The trim removed 8 bases at V and 5 bases at J, leaving 6 bases unmatched. CDR3 nucleotides: TGCGCCAGCTCCGGGACTAGCACGGAGACCCAGTACTTC. It yields the protein CASSGTSTETQYF.

The rearrangement uses TRBV18 and TRBJ2-2; D not certain. V shed 3 bases and J shed 8 bases, with 7 bases lying between them. Germline V gene data show CDR1 as KGHSH and CDR2 as LQKENI. The CDR3 is made up of 12 amino acids. This CDR3 is CASSPTRGELFF. The CDR3 DNA reads TGTGCCAGCTCACCCACCAGGGGGGAGCTGTTTTTT.

This chain joins TRBV19 and TRBJ2-7; D call uncertain. Trimming pared 5 bases from V and 2 bases from J, leaving 16 bases between. Germline CDR1 is LNHDA and CDR2 is SQIVND (reference sequence). The CDR3 spans 15 residues. The CDR3 nucleotides read TGTGCCAGTAGTGAGAAGCAAAGGGATACCTACGAGCAGTACTTC. This sequence encodes CASSEKQRDTYEQYF.

This chain connects TRBV5-1 to TRBJ2-3, with 12 nucleotides matching TRBD2. The CDR3 covers 17 residues. The junction had 5 bases not matched to a gene; V was cut back by 2 bases and J by 1 base. The germline V gene encodes CDR1 SGHRS and CDR2 YFSETQ. CDR3 sequence: CASSFLASGGGTDTQYF. CDR3 DNA sequence: TGCGCCAGCAGCTTTTTGGCTAGCGGGGGGGGCACAGATACGCAGTATTTT. Complete variable domain (other parts from reference TRBV5-1 and TRBJ2-3): KAGVTQTPRYLIKTRGQQVTLSCSPISGHRSVSWYQQTPGQGLQFLFEYFSETQRNKGNFPGRFSGRQFSNSRSEMNVSTLELGDSALYLCASSFLASGGGTDTQYFGPGTRLTVL.

The chain uses TRBV5-6 and TRBJ2-2; 7 bases are a match to TRBD1. The trim removed 4 bases at V and 4 bases at J, leaving 7 bases unmatched. The CDR3 covers 15 residues. Germline V lookup: CDR1 SGHDT, CDR2 YYEEEE. CDR3 loop: CASSLLAGGTGELFF. In DNA, the CDR3 is TGTGCCAGCAGCCTTTTGGCAGGGGGCACCGGGGAGCTGTTTTTT.

The CDR3 is CASSDPDSKANYGYTF. The CDR3 coding sequence is TGTGCCAGCAGTGACCCAGACTCAAAAGCTAACTATGGCTACACCTTC. The gene calls are TRBV6-4 and TRBJ1-2; D gene uncertain. The CDR3 loop spans 16 amino acids. Germline V lookup: CDR1 MRHNA, CDR2 SNTAGT. V lost 2 bases and J lost 0, with 13 bases in between.

The chain has TRBV6-1 and TRBJ1-1; possible D gene TRBD1, 5 bases. Germline CDR1 and CDR2: MNHNS and SASEGT. V shed 6 bases and J shed 9 bases, with 20 bases lying between them. The CDR3 sequence is 14 residues long. The CDR3 loop reads CASRDTLSRQKAFF. In DNA form, the CDR3 reads TGTGCCAGCAGAGACACACTAAGCAGACAGAAAGCTTTCTTT.

The chain couples TRBV7-8 to TRBJ2-2, with D tentatively TRBD2 (6 bases). Trimming shortened V by 8 bases and J by 1 base, and 20 bases separated the two germline ends. This CDR3 is built from 17 residues. Germline V CDR1 and CDR2: SGHVS, FQNEAQ. The CDR3 region has the DNA TGTGCCAGCTGGGAGGTGGACTTCCTCCGGAACACCGGGGAGCTGTTTTTT. It is translated as CASWEVDFLRNTGELFF.

This chain connects TRBV5-6 to TRBJ2-7; 8 bases agree with TRBD2. The ends lost 1 base at V and 1 base at J; junction bases unmatched: 13. Germline V lookup: CDR1 SGHDT, CDR2 YYEEEE. The CDR3 runs 18 residues. The CDR3 DNA reads TGTGCCAGCAGCTTGATTAGCGGGATAGGGGACGGTTCCTACGAGCAGTACTTC. Residues: CASSLISGIGDGSYEQYF.